This passage covers 28 T cell receptor beta chains from one sample sequenced in a study of shared clonotypes between healthy human individuals. CD45RO-negative, CCR7-selected cells formed the naive CD8 fraction, which excluded terminally differentiated effector memory CD45RA+ cells. The table came from immunoSEQ multiplex PCR; TCRdb's copy has only in-frame clones and leaves some out. This sample has millions of clones, with around 93% found just once. The sample taken for sequencing was naive CD8+ T cells from PBMCs. Every receptor here comes from a man younger than 35 in good health. Some clones in this sample may be carry-over from other donors' samples.

V gene TRBV4-2 combines with J gene TRBJ2-7; 9 bases line up with TRBD1. Germline CDR1 is LGHNA and CDR2 is YNFKEQ. The CDR3 has 16 amino acids. J was trimmed by 6 bases and V by 3 bases; bases with no gene match: 12. The CDR3 DNA reads TGTGCCAGCAGCCATCATAAGGGACAGGGAGAAAGCGAGCAGTACTTC. Residues: CASSHHKGQGESEQYF.

The rearrangement joins TRBV7-9 to TRBJ1-2; D is perhaps TRBD1 (6 bases). V lost 1 base to trimming and J lost 2 bases, with 11 bases between them. Germline V lookup: CDR1 SEHNR, CDR2 FQNEAQ (reference sequence). The CDR3 consists of 15 residues. As DNA, the CDR3 is TGTGCCAGCAGCTTAGGACAGGAACAAAACTATGGCTACACCTTC. Translated, it gives CASSLGQEQNYGYTF.

The chain has TRBV29-1 and TRBJ1-2; 11 nucleotides align to TRBD1. V lost 6 bases, J lost 6 bases, and 3 bases stayed unmatched. Germline lookup yields CDR1 SQVTM and CDR2 ANQGSEA. This CDR3 has 12 amino acids. The CDR3 sequence: CSVGGQGDGYTF. The DNA of the CDR3 is TGCAGCGTGGGGGGACAGGGGGATGGCTACACCTTC.

This sequence joins TRBV9 and TRBJ2-1; 10 positions agree with TRBD1. CDR1 and CDR2 (germline): SGDLS, YYNGEE. The CDR3 is 15 amino acids. V shed 3 bases and J 6 bases; nucleotides not matched to a gene: 6. Here the CDR3 reads CASSAGQGVGNEQFF. CDR3 nucleotide sequence: TGTGCCAGCAGCGCCGGACAGGGGGTCGGCAATGAGCAGTTCTTC.

The V gene is TRBV11-2, the J gene TRBJ1-3; D gene uncertain. V was shortened by 5 bases and J by 4 bases, with 24 bases between the two germline ends. CDR3 length: 18 amino acids. The V gene's germline CDR1 is SGHAT and CDR2 FQNNGV. The DNA for the CDR3 is TGTGCCAGCAGCCTACGGGGAGGGCAGCGGGCATCAGGAAACACCATATATTTT. It specifies CASSLRGGQRASGNTIYF.

This clone was counted once. The chain uses TRBV27 and TRBJ2-6, with D perhaps being TRBD1 or TRBD2 (5 bases each). V was pared by 1 base and J by 2 bases, with 9 bases between. CDR1 is MNHEY and CDR2 is SMNVEV in the germline V gene (reference sequence). The CDR3 covers 16 residues. CDR3 nucleotide sequence: TGTGCCAGCAGTTTATATTGGGGGACTGGGGCCAACGTCCTGACTTTC. It codes for CASSLYWGTGANVLTF.

The chain has TRBV10-3 and TRBJ2-2; D gene uncertain. This CDR3 has 12 residues. Germline assignment: CDR1 ENHRY and CDR2 SYGVKD. Trimming left V 9 bases short and J 2 bases short, with 7 bases between. The chain's CDR3 is CAIGLNTGELFF. As DNA, the CDR3 is TGTGCCATAGGATTAAACACCGGGGAGCTGTTTTTT.

As for this clone: Other DNA sequences of this sample code for an identical CDR3. This chain links TRBV27 with TRBJ2-7; D might be TRBD2 (5 bases). Trimming removed 3 bases from V and 0 bases from J, with 9 bases in between. The CDR3 has 14 amino acids. Germline loops: CDR1 MNHEY, CDR2 SMNVEV (reference sequence). The CDR3: CASSLLASSYEQYF. The CDR3 bases are TGTGCCAGCAGTTTGCTAGCAAGCTCCTACGAGCAGTACTTC.

The V call is TRBV25-1, the J call TRBJ2-2; 7 bases are a match to TRBD2. The J segment lost 1 base and the V segment lost 6 bases, leaving 14 bases of the junction unmatched. CDR1 and CDR2 (germline): MGHDK, SYGVNS. This CDR3 region has 18 residues. Written as DNA, the CDR3 is TGTGCCAGCAGGTTTGGCGGGGGTACTACAATGAACACCGGGGAGCTGTTTTTT. The encoded protein is CASRFGGGTTMNTGELFF.

J is TRBJ2-1 and V is TRBV7-9; D remains ambiguous. Per the germline V gene, CDR1 is SEHNR and CDR2 is FQNEAQ (reference sequence). The CDR3 consists of 13 residues. Trimming pared 2 bases from V and 5 bases from J, leaving 7 bases between. CDR3 protein: CASSLPSHNEQFF. CDR3 DNA sequence: TGTGCCAGCAGCTTACCGTCTCACAATGAGCAGTTCTTC.

This chain uses TRBV16 with TRBJ1-1; tentatively, D is TRBD1 (5 bases). Germline CDR1 reads KGHSY; CDR2 reads FQNENV. Trimming pared 2 bases from V and 6 bases from J, leaving 10 bases between. The CDR3 totals 13 residues. CDR3 loop: CASSQGTGAEAFF. The CDR3 DNA follows: TGTGCCAGCAGCCAAGGGACTGGGGCTGAAGCTTTCTTT.

This chain joins TRBV11-2 and TRBJ2-1; 13 bases are a match to TRBD2. The CDR3 is made up of 18 amino acids. The germline V gene encodes CDR1 SGHAT and CDR2 FQNNGV. With 4 bases clipped from V and 7 bases from J, the junction kept 13 bases outside the gene matches. The CDR3 sequence: CASSSRRGTSGIRNEQFF. CDR3 nucleotides: TGTGCCAGCAGCTCTCGGAGGGGGACTAGCGGGATAAGGAATGAGCAGTTCTTC.

This clone has only a few counts. This chain connects TRBV10-3 to TRBJ1-1; the D is unclear. Trimming took 3 bases from V and 1 from J, leaving 9 bases between them. CDR1 and CDR2 from the germline V gene are ENHRY and SYGVKD. The CDR3 contains 14 residues. This chain's CDR3 is CAISELGANTEAFF. DNA for the CDR3: TGTGCCATCAGTGAATTAGGAGCGAACACTGAAGCTTTCTTT.

The gene calls are TRBV5-1 and TRBJ1-1, with 7 bases fitting TRBD1. Losses at the gene ends were 3 bases for V and 1 base for J; bases not matched to a gene: 3. The CDR3 is made up of 14 amino acids. Germline values: CDR1 SGHRS, CDR2 YFSETQ. The chain's CDR3 is CASSSQGTNTEAFF. The CDR3 bases are TGCGCCAGCAGCTCACAGGGGACGAACACTGAAGCTTTCTTT.

On this clone itself: Other DNA sequences within the sample encode an identical CDR3. The CDR3 region is CASSIPGYTEAFF. CDR3 bases: TGTGCCAGTAGTATTCCGGGGTACACTGAAGCTTTCTTT. The chain links TRBV19 to TRBJ1-1; the D is unclear. Germline CDR1 LNHDA, CDR2 SQIVND (reference sequence). V was shortened by 3 bases and J by 3 bases, with 8 bases between the two germline ends. This CDR3 has 13 residues.

Only one count was recorded for this clone. This sequence joins TRBV19 and TRBJ2-6; perhaps TRBD2 as D (6 bases). Deletions cut 3 bases from V and 2 bases from J, with 14 bases between. CDR1 and CDR2 (germline): LNHDA, SQIVND (reference sequence). The CDR3 has 17 residues. CDR3 region: CASSIVFGGAGANVLTF. CDR3 in DNA: TGTGCCAGTAGTATCGTCTTTGGAGGGGCTGGGGCCAACGTCCTGACTTTC.

The chain recombines TRBV27 with TRBJ1-6, with D possibly matching TRBD1 (5 bases). CDR1 MNHEY and CDR2 SMNVEV come from the germline V gene (reference sequence). This CDR3 comprises 16 residues. With 10 bases removed from V and 0 bases from J, the gap between germline ends came to 16 bases. CDR3 bases: TGTGCCACGCCAGACAGTTCTCACTCCTATAATTCACCCCTCCACTTT. Residues: CATPDSSHSYNSPLHF.

The V and J genes are TRBV30 and TRBJ2-3, with D tentatively TRBD1 or TRBD2 (6 bases each). The germline V and J ends were trimmed by 2 bases and 5 bases, with 14 bases remaining between them. Germline values: CDR1 GTSNPN, CDR2 SVGIG (reference sequence). The length of the CDR3 is 14 residues. The CDR3 sequence is CAWSSRGRLDTQYF. In DNA, the CDR3 is TGTGCCTGGAGTTCCCGGGGGCGTCTAGATACGCAGTATTTT.

Remarks on this clone: Different DNA sequences within this sample yield the same CDR3. The chain employs TRBV27 and TRBJ2-7; no clear D gene. The V gene's germline CDR1 is MNHEY and CDR2 SMNVEV (reference sequence). This CDR3 has 10 residues. Trimming stripped 6 bases from V and 4 bases from J, with 4 bases between. In nucleotides, the CDR3 is TGTGCCAGCAGATCGTACGAGCAGTACTTC. Translated, it gives CASRSYEQYF.

The chain joins TRBV7-9 to TRBJ2-2, with D hard to call. Between the trimmed V and J ends, which lost 0 bases and 2 bases, there was a span of 7 bases. The CDR3 is made up of 15 amino acids. The germline V gene encodes CDR1 SEHNR and CDR2 FQNEAQ (reference sequence). CDR3: CASSLADLNTGELFF. Written as DNA, the CDR3 is TGTGCCAGCAGCTTAGCTGACCTTAACACCGGGGAGCTGTTTTTT.

Comment on this clone: This sample includes further DNA sequences coding for the same CDR3. V gene TRBV6-6 combines with J gene TRBJ2-3; no clear D gene. CDR1 MNHNY and CDR2 SVGAGI come from the germline V gene (reference sequence). Between the trimmed V and J ends, which lost 2 bases and 4 bases, there was a span of 4 bases. The CDR3 spans 12 residues. Here the CDR3 DNA reads TGTGCCAGCAGTTACAGCTCAGATACGCAGTATTTT. Its translation: CASSYSSDTQYF.

V usage is TRBV28 and J usage is TRBJ2-7; D is possibly TRBD2 (5 bases). Germline V gene sequence: CDR1 MDHEN, CDR2 SYDVKM. Trimming removed 4 bases from V and 3 bases from J, with 19 bases in between. There are 16 residues in the CDR3. CDR3 loop: CASSSPTEGPLYEQYF. The CDR3, as DNA: TGTGCCAGCAGTTCCCCAACTGAGGGCCCTCTCTACGAGCAGTACTTC.

With respect to this clone: Different DNA sequences within this sample yield the same CDR3. J is TRBJ2-7 and V is TRBV6-5; unclear D gene. Between the trimmed V and J ends, which lost 4 bases and 4 bases, there was a span of 8 bases. In germline, CDR1 is MNHEY, CDR2 SVGAGI. The CDR3 totals 12 residues. As DNA, the CDR3 is TGTGCCAGCAGTTCAGGAAGTTACGAGCAGTACTTC. Translating gives CASSSGSYEQYF.

This rearrangement joins TRBV27 to TRBJ2-7; D gene uncertain. CDR1 is MNHEY, CDR2 SMNVEV, per germline (reference sequence). This CDR3 is 13 amino acids long. The V and J ends lost 6 bases and 5 bases respectively, with 14 bases between them. CDR3 DNA: TGTGCCAGCAGATTTCTCAACTCGGACGAGCAGTACTTC. It is translated as CASRFLNSDEQYF.

The J gene is TRBJ2-2, the V gene TRBV9, with D unclear. CDR3 length equals 15 residues. V was cut by 4 bases and J by 1 base, with 11 bases left in between. Germline loops: CDR1 SGDLS, CDR2 YYNGEE. The CDR3, as DNA: TGTGCCAGCAGCCGGGCCCTAAGGAACACCGGGGAGCTGTTTTTT. Translating gives CASSRALRNTGELFF. The full variable domain, with the rest looked up from reference TRBV9 and TRBJ2-2, is DSGVTQTPKHLITATGQRVTLRCSPRSGDLSVYWYQQSLDQGLQFLIQYYNGEERAKGNILERFSAQQFPDLHSELNLSSLELGDSALYFCASSRALRNTGELFFGEGSRLTVL.

Comments on this clone: Other DNA sequences in this sample translate to the same CDR3. V is TRBV7-9 and J is TRBJ2-7, with 10 bases that match TRBD1. The V and J ends lost 1 base and 2 bases, in that order; junction bases with no gene match: 2. CDR1 is SEHNR and CDR2 is FQNEAQ in the germline V gene (reference sequence). The CDR3 loop spans 15 amino acids. DNA for the CDR3: TGTGCCAGCAGCTTAGAGGGGACAGGGGCCTACGAGCAGTACTTC. Amino acid sequence: CASSLEGTGAYEQYF.

This chain joins TRBV2 and TRBJ2-7; 7 nucleotides line up with TRBD1. Unmatched junction bases numbered 7, after V lost 10 bases and J lost 1 base. The CDR3 has 13 amino acids. CDR1 is SNHLY and CDR2 is FYNNEI in the germline V gene. The CDR3 DNA reads TGTGCCACACCCCGGGACAGATCCTACGAGCAGTACTTC. It encodes CATPRDRSYEQYF.

The genes are TRBV10-1 and TRBJ2-7, with D perhaps matching TRBD2 (5 bases). Trimming took 3 bases from V and 9 from J, leaving 15 bases between them. The CDR3 length is 13 residues. Germline V gene sequence: CDR1 WNHNN, CDR2 SYGVQD (reference sequence). DNA for the CDR3: TGCGCCAGCAGTGACGGTGCTGGACTGTGGCAGTACTTC. This gives the protein CASSDGAGLWQYF.